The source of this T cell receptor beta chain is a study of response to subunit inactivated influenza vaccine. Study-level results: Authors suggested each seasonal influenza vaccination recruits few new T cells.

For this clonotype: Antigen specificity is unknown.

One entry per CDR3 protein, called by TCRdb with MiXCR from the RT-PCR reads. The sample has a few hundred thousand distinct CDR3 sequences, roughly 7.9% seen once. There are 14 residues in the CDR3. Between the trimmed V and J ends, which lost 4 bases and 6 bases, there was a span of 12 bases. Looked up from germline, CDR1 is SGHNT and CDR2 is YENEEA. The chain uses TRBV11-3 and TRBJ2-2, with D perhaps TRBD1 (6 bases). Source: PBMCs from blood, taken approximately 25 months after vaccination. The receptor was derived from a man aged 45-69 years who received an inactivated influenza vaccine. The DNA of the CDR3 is TGTGCCAGCAGCTCGACACAGGGAGCCGGGGAGCTGTTTTTT. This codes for CASSSTQGAGELFF. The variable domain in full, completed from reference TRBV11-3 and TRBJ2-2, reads EAGVVQSPRYKIIEKKQPVAFWCNPISGHNTLYWYLQNLGQGPELLIRYENEEAVDDSQLPKDRFSAERLKGVDSTLKIQPAELGDSAVYLCASSSTQGAGELFFGEGSRLTVL.